The clone carrying this T cell receptor beta chain was seen a handful of times. What it recognizes is unknown. This sample is drawn from a study of regulatory T cells in long-lasting Graves disease. Investigators prepared the TCR beta libraries by applying iRepertoire HTBI primers and Arm-PCR of CDR3 regions. Authors' analysis steps: Segment identification across samples yielded 55 to 65 TRBV and roughly 14 TRBJ segments. MiXCR was run by TCRdb on the multiplex PCR reads, yielding one entry per CDR3 protein. TCRdb, not the authors, supplied the V and J calls. The sample lists 350,000 to 500,000 distinct CDR3 sequences, about 17% occurring once. Time point specified: newly diagnosed GD, antithyroid drugs for less than 3 months. Generation of the TCR library employed RNA extracted from PBMCs. Study-level results: Graves' patients with persistent disease showed TCR diversity lower than patients newly diagnosed.

These same data were also listed under a study on T cells in Graves' hyperthyroidism and ophthalmopathy.

This clonotype was sampled from a woman younger than 30 with Graves disease. The sequenced sample was peripheral blood mononuclear cells (PBMCs), obtained at new diagnosis, from a patient treated with antithyroid drugs.

The CDR3 DNA follows: TGTGCCAGCAGGCACACAGATAACGAAGGGGAGCTGTTTTTT. Encoded protein: CASRHTDNEGELFF. The chain links TRBV12-3 or TRBV12-4 to TRBJ2-2; D is uncertain. V lost 6 bases and J 8 bases, leaving 16 bases between the germline ends. The CDR3 has 14 amino acids.